Listed here are 2 T cell receptor beta chains from one sample, sequenced in a study of graft-versus-host responses after intestinal transplantation. Their antigens are not known. Here immunoSEQ multiplex PCR was the method, and the copy in TCRdb shows in-frame clones only, minus some. The sample lists tens of thousands of clones; about 95% were seen once. The input for sequencing was unstimulated CD4+ T cells sorted from spleen or lymph node cells, taken before transplant. The receptor source for this set is a human donor who was the organ donor for an intestinal transplant.

This clone was observed once. V usage is TRBV5-4 and J usage is TRBJ2-3, with D perhaps given as TRBD1 or TRBD2 (5 bases each). The V end was cut by 3 bases, the J end by 2 bases, with 16 bases between. CDR3 length: 16 residues. The V gene's germline CDR1 is SGHNT and CDR2 YYREEE (reference sequence). The DNA for the CDR3 is TGTGCCAGCAGCTCCTCTCGAGGGGTCGACACAGATACGCAGTATTTT. This codes for CASSSSRGVDTDTQYF.

The chain links TRBV7-2 to TRBJ2-5, with a weak D call TRBD2 (5 bases). The CDR3 consists of 14 residues. The V gene's germline CDR1 is SGHTA and CDR2 FQGNSA. The germline V and J ends were trimmed by 1 base and 2 bases, with 8 bases remaining between them. CDR3 sequence: CASSLVDWQETQYF. DNA for the CDR3: TGTGCCAGCAGCTTAGTGGACTGGCAAGAGACCCAGTACTTC. The variable domain in full, completed from reference TRBV7-2 and TRBJ2-5, reads GAGVSQSPSNKVTEKGKDVELRCDPISGHTALYWYRQSLGQGLEFLIYFQGNSAPDKSGLPSDRFSAERTGGSVSTLTIQRTQQEDSAVYLCASSLVDWQETQYFGPGTRLLVL.